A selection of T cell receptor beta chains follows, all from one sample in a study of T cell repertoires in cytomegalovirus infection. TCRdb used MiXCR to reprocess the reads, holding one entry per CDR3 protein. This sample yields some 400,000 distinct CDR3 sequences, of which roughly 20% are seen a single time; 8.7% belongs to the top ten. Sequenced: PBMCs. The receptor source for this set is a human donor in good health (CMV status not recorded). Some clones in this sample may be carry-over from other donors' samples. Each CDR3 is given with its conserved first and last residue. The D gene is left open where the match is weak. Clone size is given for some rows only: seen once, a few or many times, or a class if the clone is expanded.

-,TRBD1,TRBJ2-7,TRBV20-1,CSAREIGQGDYEQYF,TGCAGTGCTAGAGAAATAGGGCAGGGGGACTACGAGCAGTACTTC
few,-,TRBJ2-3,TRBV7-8,CASSFSRNMDTQYF,TGTGCCAGCAGCTTCTCCCGGAACATGGATACGCAGTATTTT
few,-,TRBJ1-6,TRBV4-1,CASSQDPTGLGSPLHF,TGCGCCAGCAGCCAAGACCCCACAGGGTTGGGGTCACCCCTCCACTTT
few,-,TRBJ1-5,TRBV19,CASSRRRGVNQPQHF,TGTGCCAGTTCCCGTCGGAGGGGCGTCAATCAGCCCCAGCATTTT
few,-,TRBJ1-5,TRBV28,CASSFLLGQPQHF,TGTGCCAGCAGTTTTCTTTTGGGTCAGCCCCAGCATTTT
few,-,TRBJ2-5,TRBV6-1,CASRRNAGHTSSETQYF,TGTGCCAGCAGGCGAAATGCGGGACACACAAGTTCGGAGACCCAGTACTTC
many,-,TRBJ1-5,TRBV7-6,CASSLADNQPQHF,TGTGCCAGCAGCTTAGCAGATAATCAGCCCCAGCATTTT
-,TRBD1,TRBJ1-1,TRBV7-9,CASSHKRRGTGGLMNTEAFF,TGTGCCAGCAGCCATAAACGCCGTGGGACAGGGGGCCTGATGAACACTGAAGCTTTCTTT
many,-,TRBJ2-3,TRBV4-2,CASSHGSGSDTQYF,TGTGCCAGCAGCCATGGGTCGGGCTCAGATACGCAGTATTTT
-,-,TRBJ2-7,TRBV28,CASRDSSSYEQYF,TGTGCCAGCCGAGACTCGAGCTCCTACGAGCAGTACTTC
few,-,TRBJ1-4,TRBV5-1,CASSLEGRVKLFF,TGCGCCAGCAGCTTGGAGGGGAGGGTAAAACTGTTTTTT
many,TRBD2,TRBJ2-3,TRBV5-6,CASSLGGGGPDTQYF,TGTGCCAGCAGCTTGGGCGGCGGGGGGCCAGATACGCAGTATTTT
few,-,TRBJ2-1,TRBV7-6,CASSLAESSYRSDEQFF,TGTGCCAGCAGCTTAGCGGAATCTAGCTACCGGTCGGATGAGCAGTTCTTC
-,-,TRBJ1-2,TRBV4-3,CASSLSLPVPGTNYGYTF,TGCGCCAGCAGCCTCAGTTTGCCGGTCCCGGGAACCAACTATGGCTACACCTTC
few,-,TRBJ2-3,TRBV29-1,CSAPGGGTDTQYF,TGCAGCGCCCCGGGCGGGGGCACAGATACGCAGTATTTT
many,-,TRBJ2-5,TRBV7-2,CASSLASSGGATQYF,TGTGCCAGCAGCTTAGCGAGCTCCGGTGGTGCGACCCAGTACTTC
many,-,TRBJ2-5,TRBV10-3,CAISPGTSQMLETQYF,TGTGCCATCAGTCCCGGGACTTCCCAAATGCTGGAGACCCAGTACTTC
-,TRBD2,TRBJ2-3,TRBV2,CASSALLAGGDTQYF,TGTGCCAGCAGCGCCTTACTAGCGGGAGGGGATACGCAGTATTTT
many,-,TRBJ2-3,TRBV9,CASSRATDTQYF,TGTGCCAGCAGCAGGGCCACAGATACGCAGTATTTT
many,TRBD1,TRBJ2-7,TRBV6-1,CASSSPPGTGTYEQYF,TGTGCCAGCAGTTCCCCGCCGGGGACAGGGACCTACGAGCAGTACTTC
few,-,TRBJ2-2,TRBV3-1,CASSWQANTGELFF,TGTGCCAGCAGCTGGCAGGCGAACACCGGGGAGCTGTTTTTT
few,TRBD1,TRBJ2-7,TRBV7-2,CASSFRTPTGTGDTYEQYF,TGTGCCAGCAGCTTCAGAACCCCAACCGGGACAGGGGATACCTACGAGCAGTACTTC
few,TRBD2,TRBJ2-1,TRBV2,CASSGPSGEYNEQFF,TGTGCCAGCAGTGGGCCTAGCGGTGAATACAATGAGCAGTTCTTC
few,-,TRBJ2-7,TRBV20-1,CSAWGYEQYF,TGCAGTGCCTGGGGGTACGAGCAGTACTTC
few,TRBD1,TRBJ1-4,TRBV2,CASSEIPGGGKLFF,TGTGCCAGCAGTGAAATACCAGGGGGCGGTAAACTGTTTTTT
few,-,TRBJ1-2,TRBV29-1,CSVVSQNYGYTF,TGCAGCGTTGTAAGCCAGAACTATGGCTACACCTTC
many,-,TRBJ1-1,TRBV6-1,CASNQWNTEAFF,TGTGCCAGCAACCAATGGAACACTGAAGCTTTCTTT